The 8 T cell receptor beta chains given below trace back to one sample, sequenced in a study of T cells in localized non-small cell lung cancer. This table comes from immunoSEQ multiplex PCR, and its TCRdb copy is limited to in-frame clones, with some not included. The table lists about 34,000 clones, roughly 90% of them singletons. The sequencing used peripheral blood, collected before any cancer treatment. These receptors all come from a woman aged 35 to 70 with stage I lung adenocarcinoma.

CDR3 DNA: TGTGCCAGCAGCGGGGGTCCAACGAATGAGCAGTTCTTC. Translated: CASSGGPTNEQFF. The V and J genes are TRBV7-2 and TRBJ2-1, with D perhaps assigned TRBD1 or TRBD2 (5 bases each). CDR3 length: 13 amino acids. V was shortened by 5 bases and J by 7 bases, with 12 bases between the two germline ends. The germline V gene has CDR1 SGHTA and CDR2 FQGNSA.

CDR3 nucleotides: TGTGCCAGCAGCTTGGTGGGGTTAGCCAAAAACATTCAGTACTTC. Protein sequence: CASSLVGLAKNIQYF. The chain uses TRBV5-6 and TRBJ2-4; D gene ambiguous. The germline gives CDR1 SGHDT, CDR2 YYEEEE. CDR3 length: 15 residues. V lost 0 bases to trimming and J lost 0 bases, with 7 bases between them.

This chain links TRBV5-1 with TRBJ1-6, with a possible D match to TRBD1 (6 bases). The CDR3 extends over 15 amino acids. V was pared by 0 bases and J by 7 bases, with 11 bases between. The V gene's germline CDR1 is SGHRS and CDR2 YFSETQ. The CDR3 reads CASSLGDTNNSPLHF. The CDR3, as DNA: TGCGCCAGCAGCTTGGGGGACACCAACAATTCACCCCTCCACTTT.

The chain has TRBV2 and TRBJ2-1, with TRBD1 as a possible D gene (5 bases). V was trimmed by 6 bases and J by 5 bases, leaving 8 bases between them. The CDR3 is made up of 12 amino acids. Germline assignment: CDR1 SNHLY and CDR2 FYNNEI. The CDR3 reads CASRPDNNEQFF. In nucleotides, the CDR3 is TGTGCCAGCAGACCGGACAACAATGAGCAGTTCTTC.

This chain connects TRBV5-5 to TRBJ1-1; D is undetermined. V gave up 0 bases and J gave up 1 base, with 16 bases separating them. The CDR3 sequence is 17 residues long. CDR1 and CDR2 from the germline V gene are SGHKS and YYEKEE (reference sequence). The CDR3 region is CASSLGLGRLGNTEAFF. The CDR3 DNA follows: TGTGCCAGCAGCTTGGGGCTAGGGAGGCTCGGGAACACTGAAGCTTTCTTT.

This clone has more than one count but fewer than ten. The J gene is TRBJ2-1, the V gene TRBV7-2, with a tentative D call TRBD2 (5 bases). This CDR3 has 14 amino acids. Germline V lookup: CDR1 SGHTA, CDR2 FQGNSA. V gave up 4 bases and J gave up 5 bases, with 12 bases separating them. CDR3 nucleotide sequence: TGTGCCAGCAGCTGGAGCGGAGCTAACAATGAGCAGTTCTTC. Translation gives CASSWSGANNEQFF. Complete variable domain (other parts from reference TRBV7-2 and TRBJ2-1): GAGVSQSPSNKVTEKGKDVELRCDPISGHTALYWYRQSLGQGLEFLIYFQGNSAPDKSGLPSDRFSAERTGGSVSTLTIQRTQQEDSAVYLCASSWSGANNEQFFGPGTRLTVL.

The V gene is TRBV19, the J gene TRBJ1-2, with 10 bases lining up with TRBD1. CDR3 length: 17 residues. J gave up 4 bases and V 5 bases, and 13 bases lay outside the gene matches. CDR1 is LNHDA, CDR2 SQIVND, per germline (reference sequence). The CDR3 sequence is CASSPRTTGGVIYGYTF. The CDR3 nucleotides read TGTGCCAGTAGTCCGAGGACGACAGGGGGCGTCATCTATGGCTACACCTTC.

The CDR3 region is CASSRLLAPNEQFF. The CDR3 DNA reads TGCGCCAGCAGCCGTCTACTAGCGCCCAATGAGCAGTTCTTC. This chain joins TRBV4-3 and TRBJ2-1; TRBD2 aligns across 7 bases. The CDR3 totals 14 residues. Per germline, CDR1 LGHNA and CDR2 YSLEER. The trim removed 4 bases at V and 6 bases at J, leaving 6 bases unmatched.